The entry that follows covers one T cell receptor (beta chain) sequence. The antigen it recognizes is unknown. No much larger clone is present one base from it, and per-base qualities are unavailable. This sample is part of a study of T cell responses to AZD1222 COVID-19 vaccine (dated by TCRdb to about 2021). The study in broad terms: TCR sequencing was performed for 233 trial participants, of whom 200 to 220 were given two doses of AZD1222 and approximately 26 were given two doses of MenACWY control vaccine. Trial participants were enrolled into age subgroups of 18-55, 56-69 and 70-plus years, which contained 148, 28 and 57 TCR-sequenced participants, respectively.

The CDR3 regions of human TCRbeta chains were analyzed by immunosequencing. The published analysis was carried out like this. Repertoire TCRs were matched against a reference library of SARS-CoV-2-specific TCRs generated with the MIRA antigen-specificity platform. Breadth was defined as the fraction of unique TCRs that were SARS-CoV-2-associated, and depth was defined as the fraction of total T cells that were SARS-CoV-2-associated. Using the MIRA data, each spike-specific TCR was assigned both to the spike region to which the TCR was reactive and to a CD4 or CD8 class. Log10-transformed breadth and depth values were compared by one-way ANOVA with Sidak's multiple comparisons tests. As stored in TCRdb, this immuneACCESS dataset retains in-frame rearrangements with V and J assigned. A fraction of the clones does not appear; measured against another copy, unresolved V genes explain less than half of the discrepancy, and the remainder lacks a known reason. That table is the source of V, J and clone size, and D and trimming were worked out from the DNA. The sample table records about 160,000 clones; around 87% of these occur just once. About 4.5% of the sample rests with the top ten.

The sample's time point label, decoded: about 28 days (+/-7) after the second vaccine dose. AZD1222 recipients given second doses at about 4 weeks or at about 12 weeks were pooled, since spike-specific TCR depth and breadth were not found to differ between the two schedules. The vaccinee samples were drawn from two UK trials, COV001 and COV002, one of which was a single-blind randomized controlled phase 2/3 trial testing AZD1222 (ChAdOx1 nCoV-19) in healthy adults. For TCRbeta chain sequencing, PBMC samples were collected from trial participants at day 0 and at day 28 after the second dose. Paper-wide results and their limitations: Participants were mostly white British and included more females than males, and it was suggested by the authors that clonal diversity may have been underestimated. The 56-69-year group was small, and its depth increase did not reach significance, likely because of low power. CD4 TCRs associated with the vaccine covered the entire spike protein, and the dominant responses were in regions 160-218 and 743-854. Conclusions about previously exposed vaccinees were limited because only a handful of AZD1222 recipients were SARS-CoV-2 seropositive at baseline. Epitopes outside the regions mutated in the B.1.351 and B.1.1.7 variants were reportedly recognized by nearly half of the unique spike-specific TCRs. Spike-specific TCR breadth and depth rose significantly after two AZD1222 doses compared with day 0 and with MenACWY recipients. No day 14 peak-response samples were available, so repertoires were characterized only after the peak T cell response.

Its CDR3 holds 13 amino acids, cysteine through phenylalanine. Just the 39-base CDR3 DNA is kept, in frame starting at base 1. V loses 5 bases, J loses 10 bases, and the germline ends lie 15 bases apart. Reading the germline V gene (reference sequence) gives CDR1 SEHNR and CDR2 FQNEAQ. The sequence derives from an adult who received the AZD1222 COVID-19 vaccine. Source: peripheral blood, taken 28 days after the second AZD1222 dose. The chain couples TRBV7-9 to TRBJ2-1; a tentative D call is TRBD2 (6 bases match). The CDR3 region reads CASSPLEGPEQFF. The sequenced DNA: TGTGCCAGCAGCCCCTTGGAGGGTCCCGAGCAGTTCTTC.